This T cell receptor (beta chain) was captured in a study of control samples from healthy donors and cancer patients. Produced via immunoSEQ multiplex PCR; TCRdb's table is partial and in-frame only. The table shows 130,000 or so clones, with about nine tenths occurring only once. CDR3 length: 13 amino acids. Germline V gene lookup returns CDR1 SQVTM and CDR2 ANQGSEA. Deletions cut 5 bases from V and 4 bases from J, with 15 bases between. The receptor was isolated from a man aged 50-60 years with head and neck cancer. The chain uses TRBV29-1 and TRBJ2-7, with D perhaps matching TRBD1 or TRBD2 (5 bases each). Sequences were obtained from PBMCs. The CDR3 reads CSVRDVGLYEQYF. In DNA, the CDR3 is TGCAGCGTTAGGGACGTGGGCTTGTACGAGCAGTACTTC.